The 17 T cell receptor beta chains below all came from one sample that was sequenced in a study of shared clonotypes between healthy human individuals. Profiling relied on immunoSEQ multiplex PCR, and the TCRdb table lists in-frame clones only, not all of them. Here the sample spans some 2.1 million clones, roughly 95% being singletons. Sequencing used naive CD4+ T cells sorted from blood. Stated subset: CD45RA+ positively selected. Receptors were obtained from a man younger than 30 in good health.

This sequence joins TRBV7-2 and TRBJ1-6, with TRBD1 matching over 9 bases. The CDR3 is made up of 16 amino acids. The V gene end was trimmed by 3 bases and the J gene end by 7 bases; junction bases not matched to a gene: 7. CDR1 and CDR2 (germline): SGHTA, FQGNSA. In nucleotides, the CDR3 is TGTGCCAGCAGCTTCCGCGGGGGACAGGGAAATTCACCCCTCCACTTT. It is translated as CASSFRGGQGNSPLHF.

The rearrangement uses TRBV2 and TRBJ2-1, with 10 bases matching TRBD2. From germline, CDR1 is SNHLY and CDR2 FYNNEI. V shed 7 bases, J shed 7 bases, and the junction held 10 bases outside the gene matches. The CDR3 loop spans 15 amino acids. The DNA of the CDR3 is TGTGCCAGCAAAGCAGCGGGGGGGTCTGGTAATGAGCAGTTCTTC. Translated: CASKAAGGSGNEQFF. Full variable domain (outside the CDR3, taken from reference TRBV2 and TRBJ2-1): EPEVTQTPSHQVTQMGQEVILRCVPISNHLYFYWYRQILGQKVEFLVSFYNNEISEKSEIFDDQFSVERPDGSNFTLKIRSTKLEDSAMYFCASKAAGGSGNEQFFGPGTRLTVL.

The table lists this clone with a count of one. The genes are TRBV6-5 and TRBJ2-7; tentative D call: TRBD1 (5 bases). The CDR3 spans 12 residues. Trimming took off 2 bases at V and 4 bases at J, with 6 bases between the two ends. From germline, CDR1 is MNHEY and CDR2 SVGAGI. The CDR3 DNA is TGTGCCAGCAGTTACGGACAATACGAGCAGTACTTC. Translating gives CASSYGQYEQYF.

About this clone: In the same sample, other DNA sequences code for this CDR3. The CDR3 nucleotides are TGTGCCAGCAGCGGACAACCGAACACTGAAGCTTTCTTT. This gives the protein CASSGQPNTEAFF. The chain joins TRBV7-2 to TRBJ1-1; D possibly corresponds to TRBD1 (5 bases). With 5 bases removed from V and 1 base from J, the gap between germline ends came to 8 bases. The V gene's germline CDR1 is SGHTA and CDR2 FQGNSA. The CDR3 is 13 residues long.

The chain links TRBV27 to TRBJ1-6; D not resolved. CDR1 is MNHEY, CDR2 SMNVEV, per germline (reference sequence). The CDR3 loop spans 15 amino acids. With 1 base removed from V and 7 bases from J, the gap between germline ends came to 11 bases. The CDR3: CASSLFRVGNSPLHF. The CDR3 coding sequence is TGTGCCAGCAGTTTATTCCGGGTAGGCAATTCACCCCTCCACTTT.

The chain joins TRBV6-1 to TRBJ1-5; D unclear. V dropped 2 bases and J dropped 4 bases, with 12 bases sitting between them. There are 15 residues in the CDR3. Germline V CDR1 and CDR2: MNHNS, SASEGT. The CDR3 protein is CASSEMGNSNQPQHF. The CDR3 region has the DNA TGTGCCAGCAGTGAAATGGGGAACTCTAATCAGCCCCAGCATTTT.

This clone occurred once. This chain connects TRBV18 to TRBJ2-5; D might be TRBD1 or TRBD2, each matching 5 bases. The CDR3 is 13 amino acids. Trimming stripped 6 bases from V and 4 bases from J, with 12 bases between. The germline CDR1 and CDR2 sequences are KGHSH and LQKENI. CDR3 residues: CASSLGTPETQYF. The DNA for the CDR3 is TGTGCCAGCTCCCTTGGGACCCCAGAGACCCAGTACTTC.

The chain uses TRBV18 and TRBJ2-5; tentative D call: TRBD1 (6 bases). V lost 1 base, J lost 2 bases, and 14 bases lay in between. The V gene's germline CDR1 is KGHSH and CDR2 LQKENI. This CDR3 comprises 16 residues. The CDR3 region has the DNA TGTGCCAGCTCACCACAACAGGGACAACTTCAAGAGACCCAGTACTTC. Protein product: CASSPQQGQLQETQYF.

V usage is TRBV6-5 and J usage is TRBJ2-1, with a tentative D call TRBD2 (6 bases). V lost 6 bases and J lost 9, with 12 bases in between. This CDR3 comprises 12 residues. Germline V gene sequence: CDR1 MNHEY, CDR2 SVGAGI. The CDR3 coding sequence is TGTGCCAGCAGCCTGTGGGGGGTTGAGCAGTTCTTC. It is translated as CASSLWGVEQFF.

The chain is built from TRBV7-8 and TRBJ1-3; 7 nucleotides match TRBD1. V shed 3 bases and J 7 bases; nucleotides not matched to a gene: 12. The CDR3 totals 16 residues. CDR1 and CDR2 from the germline V gene are SGHVS and FQNEAQ. In DNA form, the CDR3 reads TGTGCCAGCAGCTTCGCTCCGGACAGGACGGGGAACACCATATATTTT. It encodes CASSFAPDRTGNTIYF.

As DNA, the CDR3 is TGTGCCAGCAGCTTATTTGCCGGCCCCACTTCTCCAGAGCAGTACTTC. Protein: CASSLFAGPTSPEQYF. The V call is TRBV7-2, the J call TRBJ2-7; D is unresolved. Looked up from germline, CDR1 is SGHTA and CDR2 is FQGNSA. The CDR3 consists of 16 residues. Trimming left V 2 bases short and J 7 bases short, with 21 bases between.

This clone was detected only once. The V and J genes are TRBV28 and TRBJ1-3; D is uncertain. V was shortened by 5 bases and J by 9 bases, with 17 bases between the two germline ends. The CDR3 runs to 14 residues. The germline V gene has CDR1 MDHEN and CDR2 SYDVKM. The CDR3 loop is CASSPKGLPRTIYF. DNA of the CDR3: TGTGCCAGCAGTCCTAAAGGTCTTCCGCGCACCATATATTTT.

CDR3 in amino acids: CAISERGGTSYEQYF. The CDR3 DNA follows: TGTGCCATCAGTGAGAGGGGGGGAACCTCCTACGAGCAGTACTTC. The rearrangement links TRBV10-3 to TRBJ2-7, with D perhaps TRBD2 (7 bases). The germline gives CDR1 ENHRY, CDR2 SYGVKD. The CDR3 totals 15 residues. Trimming cost V 2 bases and J 0 bases, with 11 bases left between them.

The genes are TRBV27 and TRBJ2-7, with 15 bases lining up with TRBD2. Germline CDR1 and CDR2: MNHEY and SMNVEV (reference sequence). Trimming took 5 bases from V and 0 from J; bases not matched to a gene: 8. CDR3 length equals 18 residues. The CDR3 protein is CASSQGLAGGPSSYEQYF. The CDR3 nucleotides read TGTGCCAGCAGTCAAGGACTAGCGGGGGGGCCGAGCTCCTACGAGCAGTACTTC.

J is TRBJ2-7 and V is TRBV6-5; 7 bases align to TRBD2. V shed 3 bases and J 4 bases; nucleotides not matched to a gene: 9. This CDR3 has 15 amino acids. Germline V gives CDR1 MNHEY, CDR2 SVGAGI. The CDR3 region is CASSYWTGGVYEQYF. CDR3 in DNA: TGTGCCAGCAGTTATTGGACTGGGGGGGTGTACGAGCAGTACTTC.

This chain uses TRBV10-3 with TRBJ1-6; maybe TRBD1 (5 bases). Germline V lookup: CDR1 ENHRY, CDR2 SYGVKD. The CDR3 consists of 14 residues. Trimming took off 3 bases at V and 8 bases at J, with 11 bases between the two ends. CDR3 nucleotides: TGTGCCATCAGTGAATGGGGGAAGGATTCACCCCTCCACTTT. It translates to CAISEWGKDSPLHF.

The chain joins TRBV25-1 to TRBJ2-1; 9 bases agree with TRBD1. V lost 10 bases, J lost 7 bases, and 11 bases stayed unmatched. Germline CDR1 MGHDK, CDR2 SYGVNS. The CDR3 is 14 amino acids. The CDR3 reads CAISGTGSLNEQFF. CDR3 coding DNA: TGTGCCATCTCCGGGACAGGGAGTTTGAATGAGCAGTTCTTC.